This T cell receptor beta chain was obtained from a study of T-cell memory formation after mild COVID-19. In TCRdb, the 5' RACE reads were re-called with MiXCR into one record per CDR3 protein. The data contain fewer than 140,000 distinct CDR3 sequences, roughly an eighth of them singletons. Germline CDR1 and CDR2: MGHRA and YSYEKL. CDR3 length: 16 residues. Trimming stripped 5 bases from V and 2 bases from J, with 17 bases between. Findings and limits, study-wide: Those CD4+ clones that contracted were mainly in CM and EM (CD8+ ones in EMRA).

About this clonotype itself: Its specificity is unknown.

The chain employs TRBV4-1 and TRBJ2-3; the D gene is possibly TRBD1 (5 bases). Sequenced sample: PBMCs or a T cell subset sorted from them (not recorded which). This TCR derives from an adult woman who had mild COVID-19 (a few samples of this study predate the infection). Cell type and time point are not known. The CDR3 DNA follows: TGCGCCAGCAGCTCGAAAGAAGGGGCCCCCACAGATACGCAGTATTTT. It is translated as CASSSKEGAPTDTQYF.